The subject of this entry is one T cell receptor (beta chain). What it recognizes is unknown. This specimen belongs to a study of T cells after yellow fever vaccination. Each CDR3 protein is one row after TCRdb ran MiXCR on the 5' RACE reads. The sample has roughly 180,000 distinct CDR3 sequences, roughly 6.2% seen once. Findings of the study overall: Most clones from primary vaccination were detected again post-booster (roughly 95% CD4, about 88% CD8). Abundant contaminating clonotypes from the bulk population could appear in FACS-sorted repertoires. A weaker secondary response peaked on day 5, the primary on day 15.

The sequencing used CD4+ T cells sorted from PBMCs, collected on the day of the first yellow fever vaccination. The clonotype was recovered from a man aged 18-30 years who received the YFV17D yellow fever vaccine.

CDR3 residues: CASSRAFRESYTF. In DNA, the CDR3 is TGTGCCAGCAGTAGGGCATTTAGAGAGAGCTACACCTTC. This sequence joins TRBV28 and TRBJ1-2; D is unclear. There are 13 residues in the CDR3. Germline V gives CDR1 MDHEN, CDR2 SYDVKM. V was cut by 5 bases and J by 9 bases, with 16 bases left in between.